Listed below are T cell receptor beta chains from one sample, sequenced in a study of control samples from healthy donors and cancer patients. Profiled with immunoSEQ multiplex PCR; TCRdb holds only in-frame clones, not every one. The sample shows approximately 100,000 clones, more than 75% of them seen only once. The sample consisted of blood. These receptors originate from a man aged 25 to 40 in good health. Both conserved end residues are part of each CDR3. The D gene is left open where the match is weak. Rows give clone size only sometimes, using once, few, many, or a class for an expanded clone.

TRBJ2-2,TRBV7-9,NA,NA,TGTGCCAGCAGCTTGGAGGTTTGGACCGGGGAGCTGTTTTTT,CASSLEVWTGELFF
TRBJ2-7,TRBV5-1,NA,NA,TGCGCCAGCAGCCCGGGGACGCGCCTCAACTACGAGCAGTACTTC,CASSPGTRLNYEQYF
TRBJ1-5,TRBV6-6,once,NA,TGTGCCAGCAGGTCACAGGGACAGCCCCAGCATTTT,CASRSQGQPQHF
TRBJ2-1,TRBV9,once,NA,TGTGCCAGCAGCGTACTGCGGGGCTCCTACAATGAGCAGTTCTTC,CASSVLRGSYNEQFF
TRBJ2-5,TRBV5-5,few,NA,TGTGCCAGCAGCCCCGGACAGCGACGGGAGACCCAGTACTTC,CASSPGQRRETQYF
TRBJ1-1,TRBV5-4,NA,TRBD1,TGTGCCAGCAGCTTGGGGGCACAGGGGGCGAAGGCTGAAGCTTTCTTT,CASSLGAQGAKAEAFF
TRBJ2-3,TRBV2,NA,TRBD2,TGTGCCAGCAGTGAAGGGGGGGGTCCCACAGATACGCAGTATTTT,CASSEGGGPTDTQYF
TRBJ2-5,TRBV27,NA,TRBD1,TGTGCCAGCAGTTTAAACTCAGCACAGGGGGGTCGGGAGACCCAGTACTTC,CASSLNSAQGGRETQYF
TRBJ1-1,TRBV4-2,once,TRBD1,TGTGCCAGCAGCGCCGGGGACAGGGGTTGGGACACTGAAGCTTTCTTT,CASSAGDRGWDTEAFF
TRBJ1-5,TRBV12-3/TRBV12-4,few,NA,TGTGCCAGCAGTTTCGGCGCAGGGCAGCCCCAGCATTTT,CASSFGAGQPQHF
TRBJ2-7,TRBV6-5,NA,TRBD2,TGTGCCAGCAGCCGGGACTATTCGTCCTCCTACGAGCAGTACTTC,CASSRDYSSSYEQYF
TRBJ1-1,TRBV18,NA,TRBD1,TGTGCCAGCTCACCGGACAGGGGCATAGGAAACACTGAAGCTTTCTTT,CASSPDRGIGNTEAFF
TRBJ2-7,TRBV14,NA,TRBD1,TGTGCCAGCAGCCCAGAGTATGGGACAGGGCTGGTCGAGCAGTACTTC,CASSPEYGTGLVEQYF
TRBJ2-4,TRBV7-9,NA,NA,TGTGCCAGCAGCTTCCGAAGGGGCCTTCAAGCCAAAAACATTCAGTACTTC,CASSFRRGLQAKNIQYF
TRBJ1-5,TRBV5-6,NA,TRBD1,TGTGCCAGCAGCCTTCAGACAGGGGGCAATCAGCCCCAGCATTTT,CASSLQTGGNQPQHF
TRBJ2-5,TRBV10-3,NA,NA,TGTGCCATTGGACTTAATAAAGAGACCCAGTACTTC,CAIGLNKETQYF
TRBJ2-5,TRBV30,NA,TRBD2,TGTGCCTGGAGTGTTGGGTTGTGGAGCGGGGGGGGTCTGTCGGATGGGGAGACCCAGTACTTC,CAWSVGLWSGGGLSDGETQYF
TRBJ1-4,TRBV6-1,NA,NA,TGTGCCAGCAGTGAAAGGCAGGGGCTGGTAAAACTGTTTTTT,CASSERQGLVKLFF
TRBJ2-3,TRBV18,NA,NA,TGTGCCAGCTCACCCGGAAACACAGATACGCAGTATTTT,CASSPGNTDTQYF
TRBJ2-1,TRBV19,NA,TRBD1,TGTGCCAGTAGCCCCCAACAGGGGGAGCAGTTCTTC,CASSPQQGEQFF
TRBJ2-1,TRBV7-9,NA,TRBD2,TGTGCCAGCAGCCCAAGCGGGGGGGCCAACAATGAGCAGTTCTTC,CASSPSGGANNEQFF
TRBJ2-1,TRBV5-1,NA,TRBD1,TGCGCCAGCAGCACGGGACAGACCTACAATGAGCAGTTCTTC,CASSTGQTYNEQFF
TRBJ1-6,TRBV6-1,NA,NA,TGTGCCAGCAGTGACCACACCTTCGGTGGAAATTCACCCCTCCACTTT,CASSDHTFGGNSPLHF
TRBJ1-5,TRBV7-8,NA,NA,TGTGCCAGCAGCAGCGACAGAGCAAGGGCCCAGCATTTT,CASSSDRARAQHF
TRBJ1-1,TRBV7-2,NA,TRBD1,TGTGCCAGCGGTCCTAGGGGGCAAGGGACTGAAGCTTTCTTT,CASGPRGQGTEAFF
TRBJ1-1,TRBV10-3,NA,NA,TGTGCCGCCGGGGGCACTGAAGCTTTCTTT,CAAGGTEAFF
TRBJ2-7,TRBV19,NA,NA,TGTGCCAGTAGTACCCTATTCTACGAGCAGTACTTC,CASSTLFYEQYF
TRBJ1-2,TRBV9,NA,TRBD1,TGTGCCAGCAGCGGCGGACAGGCAGGCTATGGCTACACCTTC,CASSGGQAGYGYTF
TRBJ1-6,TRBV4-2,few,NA,TGTGCCAGCAGCCAAGATGAGGTGCCTAATTCACCCCTCCACTTT,CASSQDEVPNSPLHF
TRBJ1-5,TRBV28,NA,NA,TGTGCCAGCAGTTCGGGGGCAGGGGTACGTAATCAGCCCCAGCATTTT,CASSSGAGVRNQPQHF
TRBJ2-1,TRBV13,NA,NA,TGTGCCAGCAGCTTAGGCGGCAGGATACCCTACAATGAGCAGTTCTTC,CASSLGGRIPYNEQFF
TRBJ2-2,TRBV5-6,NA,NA,TGTGCCAGCAGCTTAGGGCTCGGGCGCACCGGGGAGCTGTTTTTT,CASSLGLGRTGELFF
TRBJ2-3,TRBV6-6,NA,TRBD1,TGTGCCGGACAAACAGGGGGCATTGAAGATACGCAGTATTTT,CAGQTGGIEDTQYF
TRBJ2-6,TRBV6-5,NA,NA,TGTGCCAGCAGTTACCAAATCTCTGGGGCCAACGTCCTGACTTTC,CASSYQISGANVLTF
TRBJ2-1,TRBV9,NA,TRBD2,TGTGCCGACCGTAATCTAGCGGACTCCTACAATGAGCAGTTCTTC,CADRNLADSYNEQFF
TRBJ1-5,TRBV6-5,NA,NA,TGTGCCAGCAGTTACGGGGTGGGGGGCAGGCCCCAGCATTTT,CASSYGVGGRPQHF
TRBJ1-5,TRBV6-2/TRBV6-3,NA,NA,TGTGCCAGCAGTTACGTCGGGGACGGACAGCCCCAGCATTTT,CASSYVGDGQPQHF
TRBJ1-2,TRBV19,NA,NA,TGTGCCAGTAGTCGACGGGACGGAGTAAACTATGGCTACACCTTC,CASSRRDGVNYGYTF
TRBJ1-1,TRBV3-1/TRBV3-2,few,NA,TGTGCCAGCAGCCAAGATCGGGTCATGAACACTGAAGCTTTCTTT,CASSQDRVMNTEAFF
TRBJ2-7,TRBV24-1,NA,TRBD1,TGTGCCACCAGTGATACGGACAGGGGATTCTACGAGCAGTACTTC,CATSDTDRGFYEQYF
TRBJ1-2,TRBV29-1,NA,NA,TGCAGCGTTGGGACACCCAATAACTATGGCTACACCTTC,CSVGTPNNYGYTF